The entry that follows covers one TCR beta chain sequence. No antigen is known for it. These data belong to a study of T cell responses to AZD1222 COVID-19 vaccine. For the study at large: The study pooled second doses at about 4 or about 12 weeks. Study observations and caveats: Spike was spanned by vaccine-associated CD4 TCRs, which were dominant at 160-218 and 743-854.

Here immunoSEQ multiplex PCR was the method, and the copy in TCRdb shows in-frame clones only, minus some. The data show 120,000 or so clones, around 87% seen once. J gave up 3 bases and V 1 base, and 5 bases lay outside the gene matches. Germline CDR1 SNHLY, CDR2 FYNNEI. The CDR3 is 15 amino acids. The chain employs TRBV2 and TRBJ2-7; 8 nucleotides line up with TRBD1. The sample here was peripheral blood, taken on day 0 of AZD1222 vaccination. The receptor comes from an adult in good health. The CDR3 DNA follows: TGTGCCAGCAGTGAAGGAAGGACAGGGATCTACGAGCAGTACTTC. Protein: CASSEGRTGIYEQYF.